The source of this T cell receptor (beta chain) is a study of T-cell memory formation after mild COVID-19. In its sample, this clonotype was seen a few times. The CDR3 sequence is 14 residues long. V was trimmed by 5 bases and J by 3 bases, leaving 13 bases between them. TCRdb re-derived calls from the 5' RACE reads in MiXCR, one entry per CDR3 protein. The sample has roughly 560,000 distinct CDR3 sequences; about a fifth are singletons. The TCR comes from an adult woman who had mild COVID-19 (a few samples of this study predate the infection). Cell type and time point are not known. V is TRBV12-3 or TRBV12-4 and J is TRBJ1-1, with D hard to call. Sequences were obtained from PBMCs or a T cell subset sorted from them (not recorded which). The CDR3, as DNA: TGTGCCAGCAGTCCACCAGGCACCCACACTGAAGCTTTCTTT. Translated, it gives CASSPPGTHTEAFF.